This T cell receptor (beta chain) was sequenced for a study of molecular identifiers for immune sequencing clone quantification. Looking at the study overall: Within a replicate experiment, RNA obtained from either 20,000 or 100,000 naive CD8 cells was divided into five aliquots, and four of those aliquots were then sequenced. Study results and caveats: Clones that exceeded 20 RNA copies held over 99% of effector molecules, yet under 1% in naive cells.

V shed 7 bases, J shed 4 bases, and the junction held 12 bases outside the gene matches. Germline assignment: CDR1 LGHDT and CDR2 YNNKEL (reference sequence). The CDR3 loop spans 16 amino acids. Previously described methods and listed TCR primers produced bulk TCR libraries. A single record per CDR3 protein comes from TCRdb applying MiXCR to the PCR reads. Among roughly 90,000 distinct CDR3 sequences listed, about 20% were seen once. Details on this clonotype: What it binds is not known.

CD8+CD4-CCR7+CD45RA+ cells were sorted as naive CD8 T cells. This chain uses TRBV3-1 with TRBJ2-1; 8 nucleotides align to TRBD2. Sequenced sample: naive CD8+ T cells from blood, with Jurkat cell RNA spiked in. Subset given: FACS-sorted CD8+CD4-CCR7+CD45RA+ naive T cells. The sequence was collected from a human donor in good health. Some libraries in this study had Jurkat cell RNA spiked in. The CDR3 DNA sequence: TGTGCCAGCACCCGCACTCCGGGAGGGCCTTACAATGAGCAGTTCTTC. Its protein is CASTRTPGGPYNEQFF.